This record concerns one TCR beta chain sequence. The data derive from a study of blood T cell repertoires in COVID-19. Study-wide context: T cells, B-cell-depleted T cells, or PBMCs provided the cDNA or gDNA that served as material.

Clones were read by immunoSEQ multiplex PCR, and TCRdb kept only the in-frame ones, dropping some. The sample lists under 200,000 clones; just over 85% were seen once. This CDR3 contains 13 residues. Germline trimming cut 7 bases from V and 6 bases from J; bases unmatched to any gene: 8. The germline CDR1 and CDR2 sequences are LNHNV and YYDKDF (reference sequence). The genes are TRBV15 and TRBJ1-2; 7 nucleotides align to TRBD1. This clonotype was sampled from a man aged 45 to 65 with active or convalescent COVID-19. Sequencing was carried out using peripheral blood. The CDR3 region is CATTPDRVHGYTF. The CDR3 DNA reads as TGTGCCACCACCCCAGACAGGGTGCATGGCTACACCTTC.